This is a list of T cell receptor beta chains from one sample in a study of human T cells and chemical hapten exposure. MiXCR, applied by TCRdb to the RACE reads, yields one record per CDR3 protein. This sample yields about 82,000 distinct CDR3 sequences, of which approximately 7% are seen a single time; approximately 1.2% belongs to the top ten. Sequences were derived from whole blood, sampled in connection with sensitization to the hapten diphenylcyclopropenone (DPC). All receptors derive from a woman aged 25 to 39 with alopecia areata. Some clones in this sample may be carry-over from other donors' samples. The CDR3 runs from the conserved cysteine through the conserved F or W. A D gene is named only where the DNA matches it firmly. A clone size is listed for some rows: how often the clone was seen (once, few, many), or a class if it is expanded.

clone_size d_call j_call v_call cdr3_nt cdr3_aa
- - TRBJ2-2 TRBV19 TGTGCCAGTAGTATTTTGGGGGCCGAGACCGGGGAGCTGTTTTTT CASSILGAETGELFF
- TRBD2 TRBJ2-7 TRBV5-1 TGCGCCAGCAGCTCGCGACTAGCGGGGGGGACCAGCTCCTACGAGCAGTACTTC CASSSRLAGGTSSYEQYF
few - TRBJ1-5 TRBV6-6 TGTGCCAGCACGGAAAGGGACGGAAGCAATCAGCCCCAGCATTTT CASTERDGSNQPQHF
- - TRBJ1-1 TRBV29-1 TGCAGCGTTTTAACAGTGGACCCCCCTGAAGCTTTCTTT CSVLTVDPPEAFF
- TRBD2 TRBJ2-5 TRBV5-1 TGCGCCAGCAGCTTTTTTGAGATAGCGGGGACATCCCAAGAGACCCAGTACTTC CASSFFEIAGTSQETQYF
- - TRBJ2-3 TRBV3-1 TGTGCCAGCAGCCAAGGTCCGTGGACAGATACGCAGTATTTT CASSQGPWTDTQYF
- TRBD1 TRBJ2-7 TRBV7-9 TGTGCCAGCAGCCCGAGGGACAGGGGAGGGTACGAGCAGTACTTC CASSPRDRGGYEQYF
many TRBD2 TRBJ2-3 TRBV5-1 TGCGCCAGCAGCTTGACTAGCGGGGACACAGATACGCAGTATTTT CASSLTSGDTDTQYF
many - TRBJ1-1 TRBV5-1 TGCGCCAGCAGCTTGGGGGAGGCCACTGAAGCTTTCTTT CASSLGEATEAFF
few TRBD2 TRBJ2-3 TRBV6-2/TRBV6-3 TGTGCCAGCAGCCCCACTAGCGGGGGATCAGATACGCAGTATTTT CASSPTSGGSDTQYF
many - TRBJ1-6 TRBV12-5 TGTGCTAGTGGTTTGGACAAACCCGGACCGCCCCACTTT CASGLDKPGPPHF
- - TRBJ1-2 TRBV29-1 - CSAAETGAYGCTF
few TRBD1 TRBJ1-2 TRBV12-3/TRBV12-4 TGTGCCAGCAGTTTACCCCCGGGACAGGGTGGCTATGGCTACACCTTC CASSLPPGQGGYGYTF
many TRBD1 TRBJ2-3 TRBV6-5 TGTGCCAGCAGTTACGGGACAGGCAGGGATACGCAGTATTTT CASSYGTGRDTQYF
- TRBD2 TRBJ2-3 TRBV7-2 TGTGCCAGCAGCTTACTGCAGGTGGCGGGGGGGCTGACAGATACGCAGTATTTT CASSLLQVAGGLTDTQYF
many - TRBJ2-3 TRBV6-5 TGTGCCAGCAGCAGGACTGACACAGATACGCAGTATTTT CASSRTDTDTQYF
many - TRBJ2-3 TRBV15 TGTGCCACCAGCAGAGATAAGTCAGATACGCAGTATTTT CATSRDKSDTQYF
few - TRBJ1-2 TRBV6-2/TRBV6-3 TGTGCCAGCAGAAATTCAGACAGACTCTATGGCTACACCTTC CASRNSDRLYGYTF
- TRBD1 TRBJ1-5 TRBV6-1 TGTGCCAGTACGGAGACAGGGAATCAGCCCCAGCATTTT CASTETGNQPQHF
few TRBD1 TRBJ1-2 TRBV20-1 TGCAGTGCTCAGGGACAGCTCTATGGCTACACCTTC CSAQGQLYGYTF
many TRBD1 TRBJ1-5 TRBV12-3/TRBV12-4 TGTGCCAGCAGTCCTCAAAGCCACGGGACAGGGGGCGATCAGCCCCAGCATTTT CASSPQSHGTGGDQPQHF
many - TRBJ2-1 TRBV7-8 TGTGCCAGCAGCTTATCCGGACAACAGTACAATGAGCAGTTCTTC CASSLSGQQYNEQFF
many TRBD1 TRBJ1-1 TRBV6-5 TGTGCCAGCAGTTACTCAGGGGGCGAGGCTGAAGCTTTCTTT CASSYSGGEAEAFF
few - TRBJ1-2 TRBV6-5 TGTGCCAGCAAAATCGGAACTAACTATGGCTACACCTTC CASKIGTNYGYTF
- - TRBJ2-3 TRBV29-1 TGCAGCGTTGATGGACTGGCAGATACGCAGTATTTT CSVDGLADTQYF
many - TRBJ2-3 TRBV6-5 TGTGCCAGCTGTCTTTCGGGGGCTCCCGATACGCAGTATTTT CASCLSGAPDTQYF
- - TRBJ2-3 TRBV7-6 TGTGCCAGCAGCTTTTTGAGGGGCAACGAAGATACGCAGTATTTT CASSFLRGNEDTQYF
many TRBD2 TRBJ2-3 TRBV20-1 TGCAGTGCTAGGTCCCTGACCCTAGCGGGGGCCAGCACAGATACGCAGTATTTT CSARSLTLAGASTDTQYF
- - TRBJ2-1 TRBV18 TGTGCCAGCTCACCGGACGACAATGAGCAGTTCTTC CASSPDDNEQFF
many TRBD1 TRBJ1-4 TRBV2 TGTGCCAGCACCAAAACAACTACAGGGGGGAAGGATGAAAAACTGTTTTTT CASTKTTTGGKDEKLFF
few - TRBJ2-7 TRBV27 TGTGCCAGCAGTTTCATCGGTGGGAGCCTCGAGCAGTACTTC CASSFIGGSLEQYF
few - TRBJ1-4 TRBV7-6 TGTGCCAGCAGCTTAGGGGCCCAGAATGAAAAACTGTTTTTT CASSLGAQNEKLFF
medium-sized - TRBJ1-1 TRBV9 TGTGCCAGCAGCGAAGGCGGGGGTCCCATTGAAGCTTTCTTT CASSEGGGPIEAFF
few TRBD2 TRBJ2-1 TRBV12-3/TRBV12-4 TGTGCCAGCAGACCACTAGCGATCGATGAGCAGTTCTTC CASRPLAIDEQFF
many - TRBJ1-2 TRBV2 TGTGCCAGCAAGGTCAGGACCAACTATGGCTACACCTTC CASKVRTNYGYTF
many - TRBJ2-7 TRBV30 TGTGCCTGGACGGCCGGGACCCTCAGTAACGAGCAGTACTTC CAWTAGTLSNEQYF
many TRBD1 TRBJ1-4 TRBV6-1 TGTGCCAGCAGTGAAACCGGGACAGGCCTAGAAAAACTGTTTTTT CASSETGTGLEKLFF
many - TRBJ1-1 TRBV6-6 TGTGCCAGCAGTTACTCTGGTATGTCCGCGGAAGCTTTCTTT CASSYSGMSAEAFF
few TRBD1 TRBJ1-1 TRBV7-9 TGTGCCAGCAGCCCACAGACAGGGGCGGACACTGAAGCTTTCTTT CASSPQTGADTEAFF
few TRBD1 TRBJ1-5 TRBV18 TGTGCCAGCTCACCTCCCGGGACAGGGTTCCAGCCCCAGCATTTT CASSPPGTGFQPQHF
many - TRBJ1-2 TRBV29-1 TGCAGCGTTGTTGGCAGCCAGAACGGTCCCTATGGCTACACCTTC CSVVGSQNGPYGYTF
many TRBD1 TRBJ2-6 TRBV5-1 TGCGCCAGCAGCCTGACAGGGACGGGTTCCTCTGGGGCCAACGTCCTGACTTTC CASSLTGTGSSGANVLTF
- - TRBJ2-7 TRBV6-5 TGTGCCAGCAGTTACGATCTAGAAGGCGGCGAGCAGTACTTC CASSYDLEGGEQYF
- TRBD1 TRBJ1-1 TRBV2 TGTGCCAGTAGGGGGCCTCTAGGTGCTGAAGCTTTCTTT CASRGPLGAEAFF
- - TRBJ2-7 TRBV29-1 TGCAGCGTTGACCAGGAAGGGGCCGAGCAGTACTTC CSVDQEGAEQYF
many TRBD1 TRBJ2-7 TRBV3-1 TGTGCCAGCAGCTCCCTTGGGGGACAGGGAGGAGGATACGAGCAGTACTTC CASSSLGGQGGGYEQYF
many TRBD1 TRBJ2-1 TRBV29-1 TGCAGCGTTGAAACAGGGGCGTTAGGCAATGAGCAGTTCTTC CSVETGALGNEQFF
- TRBD1 TRBJ1-2 TRBV3-1 TGTGCCAGCAGCCCCGCGACAGGGGGCGTAGGAGGCTACACCTTC CASSPATGGVGGYTF
- TRBD2 TRBJ2-1 TRBV5-1 TGCGCCAGCAGGCCCGATTGGACTAGCGGGGTGAGGCATAGCGATGAGCAGTTCTTC CASRPDWTSGVRHSDEQFF
- - TRBJ2-2 TRBV12-3/TRBV12-4 TGTGCCAGCAGTACAAGACGCGACGGGGAGCTGTTTTTT CASSTRRDGELFF
few - TRBJ1-2 TRBV24-1 TGTGCCACCAGTGATTTGCAGAGGGAAGCGGTCGCCTATGGCTACACCTTC CATSDLQREAVAYGYTF
many TRBD2 TRBJ2-7 TRBV2 TGTGCCAGCAGTGAACGAGCGACTAGCGACGAGCAGTACTTC CASSERATSDEQYF
few - TRBJ2-2 TRBV7-2 TGTGCCAGCAGCTTAGTAAGCGGGGAGCTGTTTTTT CASSLVSGELFF
many TRBD1 TRBJ1-6 TRBV19 TGTGCCAGTACCAAGTTCGGGGACAGTAATTCACCCCTCCACTTT CASTKFGDSNSPLHF
- - TRBJ2-3 TRBV20-1 TGCAGTGCTAGTTCCGGATACGAGACAGATACGCAGTATTTT CSASSGYETDTQYF